Listed here is a single TCR beta chain. Trimming removed 6 bases from V and 4 bases from J, with 15 bases in between. The CDR3 is 15 amino acids. CDR1 LGHNT and CDR2 FRNRAP come from the germline V gene. Assay used: immunoSEQ multiplex PCR; TCRdb lists only in-frame clones, some missing. The data contain approximately 330,000 clones, around 91% of them singletons. These data are taken from a study of blood T cell repertoires in COVID-19. The chain uses TRBV12-5 and TRBJ2-2; possible D gene TRBD2, 6 bases. This clonotype originated in a woman aged 40 to 49 with COVID-19, enrolled during active disease. The sequencing sample was made of peripheral blood. In DNA, the CDR3 is TGTGCTAGTGGCTACGGCGGGATAGGCACCGGGGAGCTGTTTTTT. Amino acids: CASGYGGIGTGELFF.